This T cell receptor (beta chain) was captured by sequencing in a study of CD8 T cells in Susac syndrome (dated by TCRdb to the late 2010s). About the full investigation: The study used repertoire sequencing to test whether antigen drove CD8+ T cell activation and differentiation in Susac syndrome.

Peripheral blood CD8+ and CD4+ T cells from healthy donors, Susac syndrome patients and multiple sclerosis patients were profiled using high-throughput TCR beta sequencing. The multiple sclerosis controls were treatment-naive patients who had stable or active relapsing-remitting disease and met the revised McDonald criteria. CD8+ TEMRA cells were enriched by FACS, while bulk CD8+ and CD4+ T cells were purified by magnetic negative isolation. Blood was collected in EDTA tubes and processed within 24 hours, with PBMCs isolated through density gradient centrifugation. PBMCs intended for TCR sequencing were frozen in liquid nitrogen and were later thawed in a 37 degrees C water bath. A purity of at least 90% was achieved for sorted or isolated CD4+, CD8+ and CD8+ TEMRA cells. At the junction V is shortened by 6 bases and J by 4 bases, with 10 bases in between. Looking up the germline V gene yields CDR1 SQVTM and CDR2 ANQGSEA. The CDR3, from cysteine to phenylalanine, totals 12 residues. The only DNA kept is the CDR3, 36 bases in frame from the first base.

Overall study results and their limits: The study acknowledged that relatively few individuals were included in the TCR sequencing and HLA analysis.

RNA was extracted using the RNeasy kit, and roughly 0.5 to 1 microgram was reverse transcribed with random hexamers. TCR beta CDR3 regions were amplified with the immunoSEQ multiplex PCR assay covering 54 Vbeta and 13 Jbeta segments. Bias from PCR amplification was corrected by using a synthetic template baseline for primer optimization and for computational correction. In the source study's methods: Reads were annotated to V, D and J genes according to IMGT and were analyzed with immunoSEQ Analyzer, with only productive sequences retained. Clonality was computed as one minus Shannon entropy normalized by log2 of the number of productive unique sequences. Public and private clones were assessed among the 100 most prevalent clones of each patient and control. Clones were defined as Susac-specific if absent from the healthy and MS cohorts, from 1052 published viral clones and from other ImmuneACCESS disease sequences. Starting from the raw public reads, TCRdb applied fastp trimming at Q25, assembled clones with MiXCR and retained in-frame beta chains. Every CDR3 protein is listed once, alongside the most common genes and DNA of its rows. TCRdb, rather than the study authors, made the V and J calls. In all, the sample holds about 210,000 distinct CDR3 sequences, and nearly 97% of those were seen once. 0.095% of the sample goes to the ten largest clones.

In regard to this clonotype: Its antigen is currently not known. No base quality values were provided; no much bigger clone lies one nucleotide off.

The chain uses TRBV29-1 and TRBJ1-5, with the D segment identity uncertain. The specimen sequenced was CD4+ T cells from PBMCs. This sequence was found in a human donor with multiple sclerosis. This receptor carries the CDR3 CSVGRPNQPQHF. The nucleotide sequence is TGCAGCGTAGGAAGGCCGAATCAGCCCCAGCATTTT.